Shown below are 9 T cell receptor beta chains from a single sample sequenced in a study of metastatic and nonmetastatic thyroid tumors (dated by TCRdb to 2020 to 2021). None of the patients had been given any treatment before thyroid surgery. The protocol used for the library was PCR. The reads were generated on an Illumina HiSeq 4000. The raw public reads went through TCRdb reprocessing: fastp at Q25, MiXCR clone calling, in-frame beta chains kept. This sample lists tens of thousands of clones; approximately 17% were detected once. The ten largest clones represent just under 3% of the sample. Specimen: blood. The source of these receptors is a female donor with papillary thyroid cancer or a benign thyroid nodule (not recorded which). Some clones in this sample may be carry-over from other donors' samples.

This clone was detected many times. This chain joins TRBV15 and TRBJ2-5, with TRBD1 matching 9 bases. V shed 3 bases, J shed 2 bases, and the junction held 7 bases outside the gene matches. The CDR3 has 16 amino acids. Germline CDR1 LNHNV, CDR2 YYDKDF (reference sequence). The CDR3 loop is CATSRDQDRGQETQYF. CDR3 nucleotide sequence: TGTGCCACCAGCAGGGACCAGGACAGGGGACAAGAGACCCAGTACTTC.

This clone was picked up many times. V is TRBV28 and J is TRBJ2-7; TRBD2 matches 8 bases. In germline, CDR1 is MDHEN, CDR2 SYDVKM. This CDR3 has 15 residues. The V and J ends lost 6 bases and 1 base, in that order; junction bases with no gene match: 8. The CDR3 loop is CASRDPGLGSYEQYF. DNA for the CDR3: TGTGCCAGCAGGGACCCGGGACTAGGATCCTACGAGCAGTACTTC.

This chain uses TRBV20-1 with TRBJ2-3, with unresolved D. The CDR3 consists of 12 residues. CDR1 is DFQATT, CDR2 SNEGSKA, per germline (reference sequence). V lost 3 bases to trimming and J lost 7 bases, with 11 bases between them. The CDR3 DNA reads TGCAGTGCTAGGTTGGGTGTGTATACGCAGTATTTT. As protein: CSARLGVYTQYF.

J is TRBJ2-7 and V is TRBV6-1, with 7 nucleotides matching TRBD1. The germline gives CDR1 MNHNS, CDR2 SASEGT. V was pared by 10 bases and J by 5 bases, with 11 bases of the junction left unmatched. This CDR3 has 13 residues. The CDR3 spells CAIRSGGLDEQYF. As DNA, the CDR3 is TGTGCCATCAGATCAGGGGGTCTCGACGAGCAGTACTTC.

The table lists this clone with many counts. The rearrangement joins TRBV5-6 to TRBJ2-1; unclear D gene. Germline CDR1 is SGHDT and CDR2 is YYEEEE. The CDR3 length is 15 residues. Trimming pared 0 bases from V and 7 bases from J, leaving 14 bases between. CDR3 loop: CASSLAGKGLNEQFF. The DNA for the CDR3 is TGTGCCAGCAGCTTGGCCGGCAAGGGCTTGAATGAGCAGTTCTTC.

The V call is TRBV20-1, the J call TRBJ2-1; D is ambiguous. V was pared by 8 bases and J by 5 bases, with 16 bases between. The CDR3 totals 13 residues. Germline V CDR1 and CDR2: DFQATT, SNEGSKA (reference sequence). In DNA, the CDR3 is TGCAGTTCCCCTCGGCTGGCGGACAATGAGCAGTTCTTC. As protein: CSSPRLADNEQFF.

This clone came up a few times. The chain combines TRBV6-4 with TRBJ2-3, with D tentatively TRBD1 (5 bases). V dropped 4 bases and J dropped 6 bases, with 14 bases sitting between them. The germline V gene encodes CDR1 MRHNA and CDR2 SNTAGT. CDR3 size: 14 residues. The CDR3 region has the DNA TGTGCCAGCAGTGCTAAAGGGGAAGGGGATACGCAGTATTTT. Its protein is CASSAKGEGDTQYF.

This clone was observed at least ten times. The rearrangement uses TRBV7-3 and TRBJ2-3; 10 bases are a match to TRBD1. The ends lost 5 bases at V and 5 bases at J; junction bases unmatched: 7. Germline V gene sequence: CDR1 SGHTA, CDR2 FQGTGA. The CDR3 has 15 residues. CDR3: CASSRWGQGIDTQYF. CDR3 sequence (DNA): TGTGCCAGCAGCCGTTGGGGACAGGGGATAGATACGCAGTATTTT.

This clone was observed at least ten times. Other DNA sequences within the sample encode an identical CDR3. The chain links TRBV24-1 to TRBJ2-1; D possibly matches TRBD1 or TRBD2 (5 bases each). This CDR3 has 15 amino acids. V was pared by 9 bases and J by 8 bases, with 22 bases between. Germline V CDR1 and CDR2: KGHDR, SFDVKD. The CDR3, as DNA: TGTGCCACCGGCGACTATGCCTCCAGGGTGGATGAGCAGTTCTTC. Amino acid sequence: CATGDYASRVDEQFF.